This TCR beta chain was captured in a study of response to subunit inactivated influenza vaccine. With V trimmed by 0 bases and J by 7 bases, 7 bases remained unmatched. This CDR3 comprises 16 residues. Germline CDR1 reads SGDLS; CDR2 reads YYNGEE. TCRdb called the RT-PCR reads again in MiXCR, with one record for every CDR3 protein. The profile shows about 700,000 distinct CDR3 sequences, 11% to 15% of them singletons. Study-level results: The authors proposed limited new T cell recruitment per seasonal influenza vaccination.

In the case of this clonotype: What it recognizes is unknown.

The chain is built from TRBV9 and TRBJ2-1, with TRBD2 matching over 10 bases. The sample was PBMCs from blood, taken around two weeks before vaccination. The sequence came from a middle-aged man who received an inactivated influenza vaccine. The CDR3 is CASSVESSGGYNEQFF. In DNA, the CDR3 is TGTGCCAGCAGCGTAGAGTCTAGCGGGGGCTATAATGAGCAGTTCTTC.